This T cell receptor beta chain comes out of a study of blood T cell repertoires in COVID-19. Germline V gives CDR1 SGHRS, CDR2 YFSETQ. The CDR3 runs 16 residues. Deletions cut 5 bases from V and 0 bases from J, with 12 bases between. This table comes from immunoSEQ multiplex PCR, and its TCRdb copy is limited to in-frame clones, with some not included. The table records about 260,000 clones, under 90% of them present only once. Sequenced: peripheral blood. The clonotype originates from a human donor in a cohort sampled during active COVID-19. V gene TRBV5-1 combines with J gene TRBJ1-6; a weak D match, TRBD1 (6 bases). DNA of the CDR3: TGCGCCAGCAGGTTTACAGGGAGCTCCTATAATTCACCCCTCCACTTT. This translates into CASRFTGSSYNSPLHF. Complete variable domain (other parts from reference TRBV5-1 and TRBJ1-6): KAGVTQTPRYLIKTRGQQVTLSCSPISGHRSVSWYQQTPGQGLQFLFEYFSETQRNKGNFPGRFSGRQFSNSRSEMNVSTLELGDSALYLCASRFTGSSYNSPLHFGNGTRLTVT.